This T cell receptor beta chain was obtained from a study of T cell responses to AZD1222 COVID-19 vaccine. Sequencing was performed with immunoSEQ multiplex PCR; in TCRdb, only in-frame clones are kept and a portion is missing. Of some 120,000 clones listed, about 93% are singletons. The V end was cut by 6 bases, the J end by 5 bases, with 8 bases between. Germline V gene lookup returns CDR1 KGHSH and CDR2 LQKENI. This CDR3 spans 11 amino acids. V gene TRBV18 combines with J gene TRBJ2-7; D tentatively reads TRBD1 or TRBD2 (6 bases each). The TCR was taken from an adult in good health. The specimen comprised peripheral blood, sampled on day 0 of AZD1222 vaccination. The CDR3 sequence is CASSRGHEQYF. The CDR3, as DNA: TGTGCCAGCTCCCGGGGGCACGAGCAGTACTTC.